A selection of T cell receptor beta chains follows, all from one sample in a study of T cell responses to AZD1222 COVID-19 vaccine. Libraries were prepared by immunoSEQ multiplex PCR; TCRdb keeps only in-frame clonotypes and omits some of them. The sample consists of roughly 180,000 clones, 75% to 90% of them appearing once. Sequencing was performed on peripheral blood, taken on day 0 of AZD1222 vaccination. All receptors come from an adult in good health. Each CDR3 is given with its conserved first and last residue. D genes are given only for firm matches. Expanded clones get a size class; other rows say once, few or many, or leave the size out.

>NA|TRBV28|TRBJ2-5|NA
CASRGVDGETQYF
TGTGCCAGCCGAGGGGTTGACGGAGAGACCCAGTACTTC
>NA|TRBV6-2/TRBV6-3|TRBJ1-4|NA
CASSYWGRELDEKLFF
TGTGCCAGCAGTTACTGGGGGCGCGAGCTTGATGAAAAACTGTTTTTT
>TRBD2|TRBV11-3|TRBJ2-7|NA
CASSYSGESEQYF
TGTGCCAGCAGCTATAGCGGGGAGTCCGAGCAGTACTTC
>NA|TRBV9|TRBJ1-1|NA
CASSVWSNTEAFF
TGTGCCAGCAGCGTTTGGAGCAACACTGAAGCTTTCTTT
>NA|TRBV10-1|TRBJ2-4|NA
CASSDRAKGSIQYF
TGCGCCAGCAGTGACCGGGCCAAGGGGAGCATTCAGTACTTC
>TRBD1|TRBV7-9|TRBJ2-3|few
CASNHRGPDTQYF
TGTGCCAGCAACCACAGGGGCCCAGATACGCAGTATTTT
>TRBD1|TRBV27|TRBJ2-5|NA
CASSLFPLTGYPETQYF
TGTGCCAGCAGTTTATTCCCCTTGACAGGGTACCCAGAGACCCAGTACTTC
>TRBD1|TRBV7-2|TRBJ1-5|NA
CASSLEPGQRNQPQHF
TGTGCCAGCAGCTTAGAGCCGGGACAGAGGAATCAGCCCCAGCATTTT
>NA|TRBV13|TRBJ1-1|NA
CASSPALVGAEAFF
TGTGCCAGCAGCCCCGCGTTAGTCGGCGCTGAAGCTTTCTTT
>NA|TRBV18|TRBJ1-3|NA
CASSPQGGNTIYF
TGTGCCAGCTCACCACAGGGGGGAAACACCATATATTTT
>NA|TRBV27|TRBJ2-1|NA
CATGLGTLSYNEQFF
TGTGCCACCGGACTTGGGACACTCTCCTACAATGAGCAGTTCTTC
>TRBD1|TRBV7-2|TRBJ1-4|NA
CASSSDRGREKLFF
TGTGCCAGCAGCTCCGACAGGGGTCGGGAAAAACTGTTTTTT
>TRBD1|TRBV4-1|TRBJ1-4|few
CASGTGRRATNEKLFF
TGCGCCAGCGGGACAGGGCGACGGGCAACTAATGAAAAACTGTTTTTT
>NA|TRBV9|TRBJ2-7|NA
CASSVGQATSYEQYF
TGTGCCAGCAGCGTAGGACAGGCGACTTCCTACGAGCAGTACTTC
>NA|TRBV7-9|TRBJ2-1|NA
CASSLGGNYNEQFF
TGTGCCAGCAGCTTAGGGGGAAACTACAATGAGCAGTTCTTC
>NA|TRBV5-1|TRBJ2-3|NA
CASSLGGTTTRGRGDTQYF
TGCGCCAGCAGCTTGGGAGGGACAACGACTCGGGGTAGGGGAGATACGCAGTATTTT
>TRBD2|TRBV4-3|TRBJ2-5|NA
CASSQNRGGGETQYF
TGCGCCAGCAGCCAAAACCGGGGGGGCGGGGAGACCCAGTACTTC
>TRBD2|TRBV9|TRBJ2-7|NA
CASSPTRGGLPYEQYF
TGTGCCAGCAGCCCTACCCGGGGGGGCCTACCCTACGAGCAGTACTTC
>TRBD2|TRBV7-3|TRBJ2-5|NA
CASSLLLAGIETQYF
TGTGCCAGCAGCTTACTACTAGCGGGGATTGAGACCCAGTACTTC
>NA|TRBV29-1|TRBJ1-5|NA
CSVSQGGQPQHF
TGCAGCGTATCACAGGGTGGTCAGCCCCAGCATTTT
>NA|TRBV14|TRBJ1-3|NA
CASSQDPGLSGNTIYF
TGTGCCAGCAGCCAAGATCCTGGTTTATCTGGAAACACCATATATTTT
>NA|TRBV6-1|TRBJ2-3|once
CASSEVGGGGTDTQYF
TGTGCCAGCAGTGAGGTTGGGGGGGGCGGCACAGATACGCAGTATTTT
>NA|TRBV20-1|TRBJ2-7|once
CSARADYEQYF
TGCAGTGCTAGGGCAGACTACGAGCAGTACTTC
>NA|TRBV4-1|TRBJ2-3|NA
CASSQDPSGTDTQYF
TGCGCCAGCAGCCAAGATCCTTCAGGGACAGATACGCAGTATTTT
>TRBD2|TRBV7-6|TRBJ2-5|NA
CASSLASGGPGETQYF
TGTGCCAGCAGCTTAGCTAGCGGGGGGCCGGGGGAGACCCAGTACTTC
>NA|TRBV13|TRBJ1-4|NA
CASSLADGTTNEKLFF
TGTGCCAGCAGCTTAGCGGACGGTACAACTAATGAAAAACTGTTTTTT
>NA|TRBV30|TRBJ1-4|NA
CAWRQGSPNEKLFF
TGTGCCTGGAGGCAGGGATCTCCTAATGAAAAACTGTTTTTT
>TRBD1|TRBV5-1|TRBJ1-4|NA
CASSPLTGINEKLFF
TGCGCCAGCAGCCCGTTGACAGGGATTAATGAAAAACTGTTTTTT